This T cell receptor (beta chain) is drawn from a study of beta chain features in type 1 diabetes. Study-wide background: All of the samples together had approximately 100,000,000 sorted cells examined.

On this clone itself: The antigen is undetermined.

The CDR3 sequence is 16 residues long. Germline V CDR1 and CDR2: SGHVS, FNYEAQ. J lost 4 bases, V lost 5 bases, and 10 bases had no gene match. Every participating donor gave one draw, a heparinised blood sample averaging roughly 0.12 L. General study findings and limits: Patients with type 1 diabetes carried fewer insertions and had more deletions at their VDJ junctions.

The investigators reverse transcribed all of the isolated RNA, so they sequenced expressed TCRB transcripts. Method: immunoSEQ multiplex PCR; TCRdb's copy keeps in-frame clones and lacks some. The table has over 350,000 clones, about 15% seen once; the top ten hold about 0.02%. Sequencing was carried out using naive CD4+ T cells from blood. This TCR was recovered from a woman younger than 35 in good health. The chain combines TRBV7-6 with TRBJ2-3; 9 bases line up with TRBD2. As DNA, the CDR3 is TGTGCCAGCAGCGGCCTGAGCGGGAGGACTCCAGATACGCAGTATTTT. As protein: CASSGLSGRTPDTQYF.